This T cell receptor beta chain originates from a study of OX40 agonist ivuxolimab in advanced cancers. Sequencing was performed with immunoSEQ multiplex PCR; in TCRdb, only in-frame clones are kept and a portion is missing. The sample contains about 84,000 clones, roughly nine tenths of which appear only once. Germline CDR1 and CDR2: MNHEY and SMNVEV (reference sequence). The CDR3 loop spans 15 amino acids. J was trimmed by 0 bases and V by 6 bases; bases with no gene match: 3. The source of this sequence is an adult with an advanced solid tumor such as melanoma, head and neck, liver or kidney cancer. The chain uses TRBV27 and TRBJ2-3; 10 bases line up with TRBD1. The sample in question was CD4+ or CD8+ T cells sorted from blood, obtained in a trial of the OX40 agonist ivuxolimab. CDR3 nucleotide sequence: TGTGCCAGCAGAGGACAGGGGGGGAGCACAGATACGCAGTATTTT. Its translation is CASRGQGGSTDTQYF.